Judged by abundance, the clone carrying this TCR beta chain is medium-sized. What it binds is unknown. This sample was included in a study of OX40 agonist ivuxolimab in advanced cancers. Study background: Ivuxolimab, which is an agonistic anti-OX40 (CD134) antibody, was administered to the patients. Ivuxolimab was delivered to patients intravenously every 2 weeks at doses spanning 0.01 to 10 mg/kg.

Sequencing used immunoSEQ multiplex PCR; TCRdb keeps in-frame clones, though not all of them. The repertoire has about 88,000 clones, more than 80% of them found once; the top ten carry 0.2% to 0.25%. The V gene's germline CDR1 is SEHNR and CDR2 FQNEAQ (reference sequence). Between the trimmed V and J ends, which lost 2 bases and 10 bases, there was a span of 3 bases. The CDR3 runs to 11 residues. Exclusion applied to patients with autoimmune disease history or systemic immunosuppression. Whole-study results and caveats: The authors also found low normalized T-cell clonal expansion in some nonresponders.

V is TRBV7-9 and J is TRBJ1-6; D unclear. The sample in question was CD4+ or CD8+ T cells sorted from blood, obtained in a trial of the OX40 agonist ivuxolimab. This receptor was identified in an adult with an advanced solid tumor such as melanoma, head and neck, liver or kidney cancer. Here the CDR3 DNA reads TGTGCCAGCAGCTTAAAGTCACCCCTCCACTTT. Protein sequence: CASSLKSPLHF.